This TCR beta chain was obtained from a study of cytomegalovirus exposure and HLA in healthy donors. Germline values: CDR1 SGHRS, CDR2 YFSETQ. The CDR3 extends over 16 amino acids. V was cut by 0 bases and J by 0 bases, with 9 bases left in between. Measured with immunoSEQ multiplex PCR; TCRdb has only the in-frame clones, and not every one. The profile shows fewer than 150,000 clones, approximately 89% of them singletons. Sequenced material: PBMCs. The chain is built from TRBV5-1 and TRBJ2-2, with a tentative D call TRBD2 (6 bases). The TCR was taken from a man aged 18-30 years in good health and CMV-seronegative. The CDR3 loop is CASSLAGTANTGELFF. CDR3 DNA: TGCGCCAGCAGCTTGGCCGGGACTGCGAACACCGGGGAGCTGTTTTTT.